Listed here is a single TCR beta chain. This sample was included in a study of control samples from healthy donors and cancer patients. Profiling relied on immunoSEQ multiplex PCR, and the TCRdb table lists in-frame clones only, not all of them. The sample has around 120,000 clones; approximately 89% are singletons. The CDR3 loop spans 15 amino acids. V was pared by 3 bases and J by 1 base, with 3 bases of the junction left unmatched. CDR1 and CDR2 from the germline V gene are MNHEY and SVGEGT. Sequencing was carried out using blood. The chain combines TRBV6-2 or TRBV6-3 with TRBJ2-7; TRBD1 aligns across 10 bases. The receptor was isolated from a man aged 60-69 years in good health. CDR3 amino acids: CASSYKGQGSYEQYF. The CDR3 coding sequence is TGTGCCAGCAGTTATAAGGGACAGGGGTCCTACGAGCAGTACTTC.